Below, one T cell receptor (beta chain) is given with its context. The target antigen is unknown. The CDR3 has 12 amino acids. V was cut by 4 bases and J by 6 bases, with 8 bases left in between. CDR1 is SGHRS and CDR2 is YFSETQ in the germline V gene. The sample originates from a study of shared clonotypes between healthy human individuals. Study-level results: An effect of sequencing depth on clonotype sharing among donors was expected. Naive CD4 clonotypes were shared across a handful of donors at 4.5% to 6.5%.

The authors divided CD4+ cells into CD45RA+ naive and CD45RA-negative memory subsets. An assay was performed, and its level was deep. Here immunoSEQ multiplex PCR was the method, and the copy in TCRdb shows in-frame clones only, minus some. The repertoire has around 1.6 million clones, approximately 98% of them found once; the top ten carry less than 0.55%. The sequence was obtained from a man aged 30-40 years in good health. Sequencing input: naive CD4+ T cells sorted from blood. Specified subset: CD45RA+ positively selected. The V and J genes are TRBV5-1 and TRBJ2-4; D is unresolved. This CDR3 reads CASSPPGNIQYF. Written as DNA, the CDR3 is TGCGCCAGCAGCCCCCCAGGAAACATTCAGTACTTC.